The T cell receptor (beta chain) described here comes from a study of blood T cell repertoires in COVID-19. The wider study: PBMCs, B-cell-depleted T cells, or T cells provided the cDNA or gDNA that made up the material.

The V gene's germline CDR1 is MNHNS and CDR2 SASEGT. Trimming cost V 4 bases and J 1 base, with 22 bases left between them. The CDR3 spans 18 residues. Produced via immunoSEQ multiplex PCR; TCRdb's table is partial and in-frame only. There are approximately 71,000 clones in the sample; roughly 85% occur only once, and roughly 29% lies in the top ten. This chain links TRBV6-1 with TRBJ1-1, with D perhaps TRBD1 (5 bases). Input material: peripheral blood. This TCR came from a man between 60 and 75 years old with active or convalescent COVID-19. The CDR3 coding sequence is TGTGCCAGCAGTGTTTACGGTCAGGGTTTGATTACGAACACTGAAGCTTTCTTT. It yields the protein CASSVYGQGLITNTEAFF.